Listed below are T cell receptor beta chains from one sample, sequenced in a study of blood T cell repertoires in COVID-19. Data came from immunoSEQ multiplex PCR; TCRdb stores just in-frame clones and leaves some out. This table has fewer than 350,000 clones, approximately 90% appearing once. The sample taken for sequencing was peripheral blood. The receptor source for this set is a man aged 40-55 years with acute or convalescent COVID-19. CDR3s include the opening cysteine and the closing phenylalanine or tryptophan. The D gene is left open where the match is weak. The size entry is marked missing in some rows and otherwise reads once, few, many or a size class.

TRBV2,NA,NA,TRBJ2-2,TGTGCCAGCAGTGTAGCGCCCGGGGGGCTGTTTTTT,CASSVAPGGLFF
TRBV5-1,NA,NA,TRBJ2-1,TGCGCCAGCAGCTACTCCGGGACAATGAATGAGCAGTTCTTC,CASSYSGTMNEQFF
TRBV5-1,NA,once,TRBJ2-2,TGCGCCAGCAGCTACAGGGATAACACCGGGGAGCTGTTTTTT,CASSYRDNTGELFF
TRBV10-3,NA,NA,TRBJ1-2,TGTGCCATCAGACCTCACATAGGGGAAGGTGACCAAGGCTACACCTTC,CAIRPHIGEGDQGYTF
TRBV12-3/TRBV12-4,NA,NA,TRBJ1-2,TGTGCCAGCAGTTGGGCATCAACTTATGGCTACACCTTC,CASSWASTYGYTF
TRBV11-2,NA,NA,TRBJ1-2,TGTGCCAGCAGCTTTCATTCAGTGCCTTTGGGCTACACCTTC,CASSFHSVPLGYTF
TRBV3-1/TRBV3-2,NA,NA,TRBJ2-6,TGTGCCAGCAGCCAAGAATCTTTCGGGGCCAACGTCCTGACTTTC,CASSQESFGANVLTF
TRBV5-1,NA,few,TRBJ2-7,TGCGCCAGCAGCTTCCAGCCAGGAAGCTACGAGCAGTACTTC,CASSFQPGSYEQYF
TRBV6-5,NA,NA,TRBJ2-7,TGTGCCAGCAGTTTGGACAGTTACGAGCAGTACTTC,CASSLDSYEQYF
TRBV6-5,NA,NA,TRBJ1-1,TGTGCCAGCATCTTGGGGGGTTTGAACACTGAAGCTTTCTTT,CASILGGLNTEAFF
TRBV5-4,NA,few,TRBJ2-2,TGTGCCAGCAGCTTGGGAGAACCCACCGGGGAGCTGTTTTTT,CASSLGEPTGELFF
TRBV5-4,TRBD1,NA,TRBJ1-1,TGTGCCAGCAGCCCGGACAGGGGGCAAGAGGCTTTCTTT,CASSPDRGQEAFF
TRBV15,TRBD1,NA,TRBJ1-1,TGTGCCACCAGCAGAGATATCCGACAGGGCTACACTGAAGCTTTCTTT,CATSRDIRQGYTEAFF
TRBV6-1,NA,NA,TRBJ2-7,TGTGCCAGCAGTGAAGCGCCGGGTACCTACGAGCAGTACTTC,CASSEAPGTYEQYF
TRBV12-3/TRBV12-4,NA,NA,TRBJ2-3,TGTGCCAGCAGTTACTACACAGATACGCAGTATTTT,CASSYYTDTQYF
TRBV10-1,NA,NA,TRBJ2-1,TGCGCCAGCAGTGATTCAACAGGGTTGAGGCAGTTCTTC,CASSDSTGLRQFF
TRBV4-2,NA,NA,TRBJ1-2,TGTGCCAGCAGCCAAGATGGCAGTTATGGCTACACCTTC,CASSQDGSYGYTF
TRBV18,NA,few,TRBJ1-6,TGTGCCAGCTCACCATTCACGGTCGAGGCTAATTCACCCCTCCACTTT,CASSPFTVEANSPLHF
TRBV5-4,NA,NA,TRBJ2-3,TGTGCCAGCAGCTCCTCGTTGCGGGGTTTCGCAAATACGCAGTATTTT,CASSSSLRGFANTQYF
TRBV5-1,TRBD1,NA,TRBJ1-1,TGCGCCAGCGGATGGGACAGGGTTGACACTGAAGCTTTCTTT,CASGWDRVDTEAFF
TRBV11-2,NA,NA,TRBJ1-2,TGTGCCAGCAGCTTAGCGGGAGTAGGGAACTATGGCTACACCTTC,CASSLAGVGNYGYTF
TRBV20-1,NA,NA,TRBJ1-2,TGCAGTGCGCAGGGAAATGGCTACACCTTC,CSAQGNGYTF
TRBV2,TRBD1,NA,TRBJ1-5,TGTGCCAGCAGTGCACAGGGGGCTATGTTCAATCAGCCCCAGCATTTT,CASSAQGAMFNQPQHF
TRBV6-5,NA,NA,TRBJ1-5,TGTGCCAGACCTGGGGAGCTTGGGAATCAGCCCCAGCATTTT,CARPGELGNQPQHF
TRBV18,TRBD1,NA,TRBJ2-7,TGTGCCAGCTCACTCTTGCCCGGCTCCGGGCAGGGGGCTGGAGAGCAGTACTTC,CASSLLPGSGQGAGEQYF
TRBV5-6,TRBD1,once,TRBJ1-1,TGTGCCAGCAGCTTGGATGCAGGGGGCATGAACACTGAAGCTTTCTTT,CASSLDAGGMNTEAFF
TRBV11-2,TRBD1,NA,TRBJ2-7,TGTGCCAGCAGACCGACAGGGCAATTCCCCTACGAGCAGTACTTC,CASRPTGQFPYEQYF
TRBV2,NA,NA,TRBJ2-2,TGTGCCAGCAGTGAAAGTCTAGCAAACACCGGGGAGCTGTTTTTT,CASSESLANTGELFF
TRBV7-9,NA,few,TRBJ2-7,TGTGCCAGCAGCTCAGGACTTGATACCTACGAGCAGTACTTC,CASSSGLDTYEQYF